This TCR beta chain derives from a study of blood T cell repertoires in COVID-19. Study as a whole: COVID-19 samples from acute and convalescent phases originated in the United States, Italy and Spain.

Clinical histories supplied by participants themselves formed the basis of cohort assignment. A COVID-19 case had been met by exposed participants during the 2 weeks before study entry. Profiled with immunoSEQ multiplex PCR; TCRdb holds only in-frame clones, not every one. The table has hundreds of thousands of clones, around 90% seen once; the top ten hold less than 0.9%. Germline V gives CDR1 MGHRA, CDR2 YSYEKL. The trim removed 1 base at V and 7 bases at J, leaving 8 bases unmatched. CDR3 length: 16 residues. The sequenced material came from PBMCs or T cells enriched from blood (not recorded which). The V call is TRBV4-1, the J call TRBJ1-4; 8 bases line up with TRBD1. The source of this sequence is a man aged 50-60 years who had been exposed to COVID-19. This CDR3 is CASSQVGRGHGEKLFF. In nucleotides, the CDR3 is TGCGCCAGCAGCCAAGTAGGCAGGGGGCACGGTGAAAAACTGTTTTTT.